These 25 T cell receptor beta chains share one sample of origin, sequenced in a study of shared clonotypes between healthy human individuals. Repertoires were generated with immunoSEQ multiplex PCR, while TCRdb's copy carries only in-frame clones and drops some. The profile shows over a million clones, under 80% of them singletons. Sequenced sample: memory CD4+ T cells sorted from blood. The subset is: CD45RA-negative fraction. Receptor source: a man between 18 and 29 years old in good health.

This rearrangement joins TRBV4-1 to TRBJ2-7; perhaps TRBD1 as D (6 bases). CDR3 size: 14 residues. Deletions cut 2 bases from V and 6 bases from J, with 14 bases between. Looked up from germline, CDR1 is MGHRA and CDR2 is YSYEKL. CDR3 sequence: CASSQSDSWGEQYF. The CDR3 region has the DNA TGCGCCAGCAGCCAATCGGACAGTTGGGGCGAGCAGTACTTC.

V usage is TRBV5-1 and J usage is TRBJ2-3; TRBD1 might be the D (5 bases). Trimming took 3 bases from V and 5 from J, leaving 10 bases between them. Germline loops: CDR1 SGHRS, CDR2 YFSETQ. The CDR3 runs 13 residues. The CDR3 nucleotides read TGCGCCAGCAGCTGGACACCCAAAGATACGCAGTATTTT. Protein product: CASSWTPKDTQYF.

The chain has TRBV7-3 and TRBJ2-3; TRBD1 agrees at 9 bases. Trimming at V came to 0 bases and at J to 1 base, leaving 2 bases not matched to a gene. Germline values: CDR1 SGHTA, CDR2 FQGTGA. The CDR3 runs 16 residues. For the CDR3, the DNA is TGTGCCAGCAGCTTAACGGGGGACAGGGGCACAGATACGCAGTATTTT. Amino acids: CASSLTGDRGTDTQYF.

This clone was detected only a few times. The chain has TRBV6-6 and TRBJ1-2; D is undetermined. Deletions cut 5 bases from V and 8 bases from J, with 21 bases between. This CDR3 is built from 15 residues. CDR1 MNHNY and CDR2 SVGAGI come from the germline V gene (reference sequence). The CDR3 reads CASSPSVTLVVGYTF. The CDR3 region has the DNA TGTGCCAGCAGTCCCTCCGTAACCCTAGTAGTGGGCTACACCTTC.

The V gene is TRBV7-2, the J gene TRBJ2-6, with a possible D match to TRBD1 (5 bases). Trimming removed 5 bases from V and 4 bases from J, with 15 bases in between. The CDR3 consists of 16 residues. Germline-derived CDR1 and CDR2 are SGHTA and FQGNSA. The CDR3 DNA is TGTGCCAGCAGCCCATTGACAGCTCTGGGGGCCAACGTCCTGACTTTC. Translation gives CASSPLTALGANVLTF.

In its sample, this clone was seen a few times. The chain is built from TRBV1 and TRBJ2-7; the table's D call of TRBD1 was not tested on the DNA. TRBV1 is a recognized pseudogene. CDR3 length: 17 amino acids. CDR3 sequence reads: CTSSQEHGQGSSYEQYF. The CDR3 region has the DNA TGCACCAGCAGCCAAGAACACGGACAGGGGAGCTCCTACGAGCAGTACTTC.

Concerning this clone: Other DNA sequences of this sample code for an identical CDR3. The chain carries TRBV25-1 and TRBJ1-3, with D possibly TRBD1 on 6 matching bases. Trimming removed 3 bases at V and 4 bases at J, with 7 bases between. CDR1 MGHDK and CDR2 SYGVNS come from the germline V gene. CDR3 length: 13 residues. CDR3 residues: CASSEGTGNTIYF. CDR3 nucleotide sequence: TGTGCCAGCAGTGAGGGGACAGGAAACACCATATATTTT.

The chain has TRBV5-6 and TRBJ2-7; 9 bases are shared with TRBD2. V was pared by 5 bases and J by 7 bases, with 13 bases of the junction left unmatched. CDR1 and CDR2 from the germline V gene are SGHDT and YYEEEE. The CDR3 has 15 amino acids. The CDR3 is CASSPWGSGRAEQYF. For the CDR3, the DNA is TGTGCCAGCAGTCCTTGGGGTAGCGGGAGAGCGGAGCAGTACTTC.

The CDR3 protein is CASSYEANPYEQYF. The CDR3 coding sequence is TGTGCCAGCAGTTACGAGGCTAACCCCTACGAGCAGTACTTC. The V and J genes are TRBV6-6 and TRBJ2-7; D gene unclear. CDR1 is MNHNY and CDR2 is SVGAGI in the germline V gene (reference sequence). The length of the CDR3 is 14 residues. The germline V and J ends were trimmed by 2 bases and 2 bases, with 10 bases remaining between them.

This chain links TRBV7-9 with TRBJ2-7; 7 nucleotides align to TRBD1. CDR1 SEHNR and CDR2 FQNEAQ come from the germline V gene (reference sequence). The CDR3 covers 14 residues. With 2 bases clipped from V and 6 bases from J, the junction kept 7 bases outside the gene matches. The CDR3 bases are TGTGCCAGCAGCTTAACAGGGGTATCCCTCGAGCAGTACTTC. Translated: CASSLTGVSLEQYF.

The rearrangement joins TRBV5-1 to TRBJ2-3; TRBD2 might be the D (6 bases). Germline-derived CDR1 and CDR2 are SGHRS and YFSETQ. Between the trimmed V and J ends, which lost 3 bases and 0 bases, there was a span of 17 bases. This CDR3 contains 17 residues. The CDR3 DNA follows: TGCGCCAGCAGCTGGCGGGCTAGCGCAGGGAGCACAGATACGCAGTATTTT. Translating it yields CASSWRASAGSTDTQYF.

A remark on this clone: Other DNA variants within this sample encode the same CDR3. The rearrangement links TRBV6-1 to TRBJ1-2, with TRBD1 matching 7 bases. The J segment lost 2 bases and the V segment lost 6 bases, leaving 3 bases of the junction unmatched. The CDR3 contains 13 residues. The V gene's germline CDR1 is MNHNS and CDR2 SASEGT. The CDR3 sequence is CASSMDRNYGYTF. The CDR3 DNA sequence: TGTGCCAGCAGCATGGACAGGAACTATGGCTACACCTTC.

The chain joins TRBV18 to TRBJ2-3, with TRBD2 identical over 9 bases. Germline CDR1 is KGHSH and CDR2 is LQKENI. The CDR3 is 19 residues long. Trimming took 4 bases from V and 0 from J; bases not matched to a gene: 14. The CDR3 sequence is CASSLKRGAQYISTDTQYF. The CDR3 coding sequence is TGTGCCAGCTCACTAAAGCGGGGGGCCCAATATATCAGCACAGATACGCAGTATTTT.

Many counts were recorded for this clone. The chain employs TRBV18 and TRBJ2-1; TRBD2 aligns across 10 bases. V gave up 2 bases and J gave up 4 bases; unmatched junction bases: 2. Germline CDR1 and CDR2: KGHSH and LQKENI. This CDR3 is 15 amino acids long. As DNA, the CDR3 is TGTGCCAGCTCACCAAGCGGGAGGGGTTACAATGAGCAGTTCTTC. Protein: CASSPSGRGYNEQFF. Drawing the rest from reference TRBV18 and TRBJ2-1, the complete variable domain is NAGVMQNPRHLVRRRGQEARLRCSPMKGHSHVYWYRQLPEEGLKFMVYLQKENIIDESGMPKERFSAEFPKEGPSILRIQQVVRGDSAAYFCASSPSGRGYNEQFFGPGTRLTVL.

The rearrangement joins TRBV10-3 to TRBJ1-1; no clear D gene. Between the trimmed V and J ends, which lost 3 bases and 4 bases, there was a span of 6 bases. The CDR3 is 12 residues long. Germline V gene data show CDR1 as ENHRY and CDR2 as SYGVKD. This chain's CDR3 is CAISDGVTEAFF. CDR3 bases: TGTGCCATCAGTGATGGCGTCACTGAAGCTTTCTTT.

The chain joins TRBV30 to TRBJ2-1; no reliable D call. The CDR3 contains 12 residues. CDR1 GTSNPN and CDR2 SVGIG come from the germline V gene (reference sequence). Trimming took off 2 bases at V and 12 bases at J, with 14 bases between the two ends. CDR3 residues: CAWSLGVAGQFF. The CDR3 nucleotides are TGTGCCTGGAGTTTAGGTGTCGCAGGGCAGTTCTTC.

The chain joins TRBV6-5 to TRBJ2-1; the D is unclear. The CDR3 is 14 residues long. The germline CDR1 and CDR2 sequences are MNHEY and SVGAGI. V lost 2 bases to trimming and J lost 4 bases, with 9 bases between them. The CDR3 nucleotides are TGTGCCAGCAGTTACGACTCCGCTTACAATGAGCAGTTCTTC. This encodes CASSYDSAYNEQFF.

This chain links TRBV10-3 with TRBJ1-1; 8 positions agree with TRBD1. The germline V gene encodes CDR1 ENHRY and CDR2 SYGVKD. J was trimmed by 4 bases and V by 0 bases; bases with no gene match: 7. The CDR3 spans 16 residues. CDR3 sequence: CAISESGQGSSTEAFF. As DNA, the CDR3 is TGTGCCATCAGTGAGTCCGGACAGGGAAGCAGCACTGAAGCTTTCTTT.

This chain uses TRBV5-6 with TRBJ2-5; 7 bases align to TRBD1. The CDR3 consists of 13 residues. With V trimmed by 4 bases and J by 5 bases, 5 bases remained unmatched. Germline-derived CDR1 and CDR2 are SGHDT and YYEEEE. CDR3 DNA sequence: TGTGCCAGCAGCAATGACAGGGCGGAGACCCAGTACTTC. Protein: CASSNDRAETQYF.

CDR3 DNA sequence: TGTGCCAGCAGCGCGGGGAATACGGGGAATGAGCAGTTCTTC. Translated, it gives CASSAGNTGNEQFF. The chain combines TRBV9 with TRBJ2-1; D might be TRBD2 (5 bases). CDR1 and CDR2 (germline): SGDLS, YYNGEE. Trimming left V 3 bases short and J 7 bases short, with 14 bases between. The CDR3 extends over 14 amino acids. The full variable domain, its missing parts supplied by reference TRBV9 and TRBJ2-1, is DSGVTQTPKHLITATGQRVTLRCSPRSGDLSVYWYQQSLDQGLQFLIQYYNGEERAKGNILERFSAQQFPDLHSELNLSSLELGDSALYFCASSAGNTGNEQFFGPGTRLTVL.

The CDR3 DNA reads TGTGCCAGCAGCTCGCCGACTAGCGGGAGATACGAGCAGTACTTC. Translation gives CASSSPTSGRYEQYF. V gene TRBV7-2 combines with J gene TRBJ2-7, with 12 nucleotides matching TRBD2. This CDR3 has 15 residues. After removal of 4 bases from V and 4 bases from J, the junction contained 5 bases not matched to a gene. Germline lookup yields CDR1 SGHTA and CDR2 FQGNSA.

The genes are TRBV5-1 and TRBJ1-2; 9 nucleotides agree with TRBD1. This CDR3 contains 15 residues. V lost 3 bases and J lost 6; bases outside the gene matches: 9. CDR1 and CDR2 (germline): SGHRS, YFSETQ. In nucleotides, the CDR3 is TGCGCCAGCAGCTCAAAAGGGACAGGGTATAATGGCTACACCTTC. Protein product: CASSSKGTGYNGYTF.

The chain employs TRBV29-1 and TRBJ2-1; D gene uncertain. The CDR3 runs 14 residues. V was trimmed by 4 bases and J by 7 bases, leaving 17 bases between them. Germline V gene lookup returns CDR1 SQVTM and CDR2 ANQGSEA. DNA of the CDR3: TGCAGCGTTGTTGGCCCGGGCTCCGTAAATGAGCAGTTCTTC. It codes for CSVVGPGSVNEQFF.

This clone was counted many times. J is TRBJ2-5 and V is TRBV5-1; 7 bases fit TRBD1. The germline gives CDR1 SGHRS, CDR2 YFSETQ. The V segment lost 2 bases and the J segment 4 bases; nucleotides outside the gene matches: 2. CDR3 length equals 13 residues. CDR3 region: CASSFPGGETQYF. The CDR3 DNA reads TGCGCCAGCAGCTTTCCAGGGGGAGAGACCCAGTACTTC.

The chain is built from TRBV20-1 and TRBJ1-2; D not resolved. Germline lookup yields CDR1 DFQATT and CDR2 SNEGSKA (reference sequence). V was cut by 5 bases and J by 4 bases, with 2 bases left in between. There are 9 residues in the CDR3. CDR3 coding DNA: TGCAGTGCTTCCTATGGCTACACCTTC. Encoded protein: CSASYGYTF.